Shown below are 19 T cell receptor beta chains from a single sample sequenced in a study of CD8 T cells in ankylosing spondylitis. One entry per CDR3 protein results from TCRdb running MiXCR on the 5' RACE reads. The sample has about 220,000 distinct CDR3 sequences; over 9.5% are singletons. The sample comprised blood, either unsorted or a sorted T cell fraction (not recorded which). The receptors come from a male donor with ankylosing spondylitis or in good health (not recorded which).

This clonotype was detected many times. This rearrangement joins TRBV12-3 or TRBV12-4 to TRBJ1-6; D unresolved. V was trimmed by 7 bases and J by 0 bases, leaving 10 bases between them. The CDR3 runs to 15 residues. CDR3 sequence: CASTQHISYNSPLHF. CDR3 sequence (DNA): TGTGCCAGCACCCAGCACATCTCCTATAATTCACCCCTCCACTTT.

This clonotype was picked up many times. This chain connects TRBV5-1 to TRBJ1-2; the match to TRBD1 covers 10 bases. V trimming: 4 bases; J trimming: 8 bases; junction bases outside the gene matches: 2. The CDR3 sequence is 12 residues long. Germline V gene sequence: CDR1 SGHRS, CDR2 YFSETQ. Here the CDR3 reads CASSMGQGGYTF. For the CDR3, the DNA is TGCGCCAGCAGCATGGGACAGGGGGGCTACACCTTC.

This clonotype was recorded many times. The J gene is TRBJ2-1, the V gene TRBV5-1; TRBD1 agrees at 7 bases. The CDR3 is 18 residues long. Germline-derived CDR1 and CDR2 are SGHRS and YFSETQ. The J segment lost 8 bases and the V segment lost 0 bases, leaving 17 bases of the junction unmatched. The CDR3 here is CASSLADSGQPLGDEQFF. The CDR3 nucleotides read TGCGCCAGCAGCTTGGCGGACTCGGGACAGCCCCTAGGCGATGAGCAGTTCTTC.

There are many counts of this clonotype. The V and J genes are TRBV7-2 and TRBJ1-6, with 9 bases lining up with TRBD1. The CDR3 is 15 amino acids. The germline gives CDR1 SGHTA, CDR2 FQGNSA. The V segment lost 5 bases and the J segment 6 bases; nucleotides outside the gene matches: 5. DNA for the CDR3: TGTGCCAGCAGCCCACAGGGGGCTAGTAATTCACCCCTCCACTTT. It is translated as CASSPQGASNSPLHF.

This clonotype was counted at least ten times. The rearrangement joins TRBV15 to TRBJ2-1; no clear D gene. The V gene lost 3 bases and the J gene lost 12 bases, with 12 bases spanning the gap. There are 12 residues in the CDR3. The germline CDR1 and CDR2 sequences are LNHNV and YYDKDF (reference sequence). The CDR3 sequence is CATSRVESMQFF. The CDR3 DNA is TGTGCCACCAGCAGGGTAGAGAGTATGCAGTTCTTC.

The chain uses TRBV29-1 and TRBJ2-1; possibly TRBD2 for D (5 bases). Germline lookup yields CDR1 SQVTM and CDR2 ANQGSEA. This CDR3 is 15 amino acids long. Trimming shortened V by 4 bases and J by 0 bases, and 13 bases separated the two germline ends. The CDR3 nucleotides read TGCAGCGTTGCGACTACCCTGAGCTCCTACAATGAGCAGTTCTTC. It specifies CSVATTLSSYNEQFF.

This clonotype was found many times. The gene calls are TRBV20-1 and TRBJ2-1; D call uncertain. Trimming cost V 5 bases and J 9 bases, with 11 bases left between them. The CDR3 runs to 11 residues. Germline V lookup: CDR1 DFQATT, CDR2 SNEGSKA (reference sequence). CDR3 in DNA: TGCAGTGCTCGACATAGTATTGAGCAGTTCTTC. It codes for CSARHSIEQFF.

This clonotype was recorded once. The chain's CDR3 is CASSYGTGSNEQYF. CDR3 in DNA: TGTGCCAGCAGTTACGGGACAGGGTCCAACGAGCAGTACTTC. The chain has TRBV6-5 and TRBJ2-7; 9 nucleotides match TRBD1. The V gene's germline CDR1 is MNHEY and CDR2 SVGAGI. J gave up 5 bases and V 2 bases, and 4 bases lay outside the gene matches. The CDR3 length is 14 residues.

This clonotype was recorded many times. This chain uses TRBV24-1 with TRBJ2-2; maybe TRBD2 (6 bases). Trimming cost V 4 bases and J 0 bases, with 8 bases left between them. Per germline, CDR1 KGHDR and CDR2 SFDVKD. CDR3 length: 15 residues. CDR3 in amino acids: CATSERGPNTGELFF. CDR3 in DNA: TGTGCCACCAGTGAGCGGGGTCCGAACACCGGGGAGCTGTTTTTT.

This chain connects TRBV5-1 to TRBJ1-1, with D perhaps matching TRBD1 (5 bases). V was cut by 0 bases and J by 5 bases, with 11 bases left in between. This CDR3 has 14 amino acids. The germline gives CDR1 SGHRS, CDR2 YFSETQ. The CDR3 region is CASSLATDGTEAFF. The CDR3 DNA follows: TGCGCCAGCAGCTTGGCGACAGACGGGACTGAAGCTTTCTTT.

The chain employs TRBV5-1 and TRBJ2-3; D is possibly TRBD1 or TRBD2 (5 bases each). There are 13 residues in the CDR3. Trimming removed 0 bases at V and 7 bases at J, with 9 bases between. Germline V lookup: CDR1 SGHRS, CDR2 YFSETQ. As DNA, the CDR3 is TGCGCCAGCAGCTTGGGGGACGGGTATACGCAGTATTTT. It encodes CASSLGDGYTQYF.

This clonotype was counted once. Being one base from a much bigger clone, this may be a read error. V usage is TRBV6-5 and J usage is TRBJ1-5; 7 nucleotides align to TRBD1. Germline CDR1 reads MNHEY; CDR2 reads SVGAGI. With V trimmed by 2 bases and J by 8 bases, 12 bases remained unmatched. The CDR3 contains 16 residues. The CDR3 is CASSYPRPGGVEPQHF. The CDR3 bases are TGTGCCAGCAGTTACCCGAGGCCAGGGGGGGTTGAGCCCCAGCATTTT.

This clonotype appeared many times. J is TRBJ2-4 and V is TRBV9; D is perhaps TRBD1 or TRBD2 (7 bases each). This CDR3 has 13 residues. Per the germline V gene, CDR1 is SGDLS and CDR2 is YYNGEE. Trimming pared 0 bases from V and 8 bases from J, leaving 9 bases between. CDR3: CASSVAGGDIQYF. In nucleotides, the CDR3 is TGTGCCAGCAGCGTAGCAGGGGGGGACATTCAGTACTTC.

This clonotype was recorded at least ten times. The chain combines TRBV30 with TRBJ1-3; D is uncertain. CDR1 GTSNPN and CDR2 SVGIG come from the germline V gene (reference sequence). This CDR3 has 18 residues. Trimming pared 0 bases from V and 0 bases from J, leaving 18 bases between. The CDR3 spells CAWSVPKRPVLSGNTIYF. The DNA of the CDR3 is TGTGCCTGGAGTGTACCTAAGCGCCCAGTGCTCTCTGGAAACACCATATATTTT.

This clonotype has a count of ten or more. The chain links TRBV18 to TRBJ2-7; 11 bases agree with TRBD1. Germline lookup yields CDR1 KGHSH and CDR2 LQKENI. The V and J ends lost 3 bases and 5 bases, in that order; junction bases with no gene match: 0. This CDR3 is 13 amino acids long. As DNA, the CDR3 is TGTGCCAGCTCACCGGGACAGGGGGACGAGCAGTACTTC. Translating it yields CASSPGQGDEQYF.

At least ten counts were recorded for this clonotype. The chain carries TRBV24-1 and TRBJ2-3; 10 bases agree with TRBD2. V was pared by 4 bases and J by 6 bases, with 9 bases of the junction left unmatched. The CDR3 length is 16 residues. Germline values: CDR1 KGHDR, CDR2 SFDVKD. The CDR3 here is CATSDTTSGSGDTQYF. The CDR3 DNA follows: TGTGCCACCAGTGACACGACTAGCGGGTCCGGGGATACGCAGTATTTT.

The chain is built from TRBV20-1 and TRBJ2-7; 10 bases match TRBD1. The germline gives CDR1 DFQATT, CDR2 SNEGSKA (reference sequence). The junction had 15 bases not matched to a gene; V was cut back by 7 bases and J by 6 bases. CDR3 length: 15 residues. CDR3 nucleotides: TGCAGTGTGGGGGGGACAGGGGAACCTTTCGGCGAGCAGTACTTC. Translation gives CSVGGTGEPFGEQYF.

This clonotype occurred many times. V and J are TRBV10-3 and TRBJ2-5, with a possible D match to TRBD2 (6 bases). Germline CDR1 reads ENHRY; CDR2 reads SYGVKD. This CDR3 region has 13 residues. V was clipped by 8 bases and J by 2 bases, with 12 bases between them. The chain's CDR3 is CAIVAALQETQYF. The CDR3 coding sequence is TGTGCCATCGTAGCGGCACTACAAGAGACCCAGTACTTC.

DNA of the CDR3: TGCAGTGCTACGGGGGGGCGGAGCTCCTACGAGCAGTACTTC. Translated: CSATGGRSSYEQYF. The rearrangement links TRBV20-1 to TRBJ2-7; 8 bases are shared with TRBD2. After removal of 4 bases from V and 0 bases from J, the junction contained 5 bases not matched to a gene. From germline, CDR1 is DFQATT and CDR2 SNEGSKA (reference sequence). CDR3 length: 14 residues.